This T cell receptor (beta chain) was documented in a study of blood T cells in healthy people across ages. There are 15 residues in the CDR3. Trimming pared 0 bases from V and 3 bases from J, leaving 11 bases between. Germline V lookup: CDR1 LNHNV, CDR2 YYDKDF (reference sequence). Primers used in a second PCR of roughly 6 to 12 cycles were a sample-barcoded 5' primer and a J-beta primer mix. One entry per CDR3 protein, called by TCRdb with MiXCR from the 5' RACE reads. Of 1.5 million to 2 million distinct CDR3 sequences listed, 39% are singletons. The V and J genes are TRBV15 and TRBJ2-5, with a tentative D call TRBD2 (6 bases). The sequence was collected from a human donor in good health. Sequences were obtained from blood. The CDR3 DNA reads as TGTGCCACCAGCAGAGAGGGGAGGTCCGAAGAGACCCAGTACTTC. This gives the protein CATSREGRSEETQYF.